Below are 21 T cell receptor beta chains sequenced from a single sample in a study of blood T cells in healthy people across ages. Next came a second PCR, run for about 7 to 12 cycles, which used a sample-barcoded 5' primer along with a J-beta primer mix. TCRdb recomputed calls from the 5' RACE reads with MiXCR, one row per CDR3 protein. The table lists over 1.5 million distinct CDR3 sequences, 49% of them singletons. The material sequenced was blood. The source of these receptors is a woman between 35 and 50 years old in good health.

The chain combines TRBV12-3 or TRBV12-4 with TRBJ2-1, with 7 nucleotides matching TRBD1. The CDR3 has 14 amino acids. The ends lost 3 bases at V and 3 bases at J; junction bases unmatched: 2. The CDR3 region is CASSLTGRYNEQFF. The CDR3 DNA sequence: TGTGCCAGCAGTTTGACAGGGCGCTACAATGAGCAGTTCTTC.

The J gene is TRBJ1-4, the V gene TRBV7-2; TRBD1 matches at 7 bases. CDR3 size: 15 residues. Trimming took 5 bases from V and 7 from J; bases not matched to a gene: 10. Germline V gene sequence: CDR1 SGHTA, CDR2 FQGNSA. In DNA, the CDR3 is TGTGCCAGCAGCCCACTCGACAGGGACCTTGAAAAACTGTTTTTT. Amino acid sequence: CASSPLDRDLEKLFF.

The J gene is TRBJ2-1, the V gene TRBV21-1; TRBD2, the table's D call, was not compared with the DNA. TRBV21-1 is flagged as a pseudogene. The CDR3 covers 17 residues. Here the CDR3 reads CASSKEVGRTSYNEQFF. Written as DNA, the CDR3 is TGTGCCAGCAGCAAAGAGGTAGGGCGGACATCCTACAATGAGCAGTTCTTC.

The genes are TRBV27 and TRBJ2-1; unclear D gene. Germline CDR1 MNHEY, CDR2 SMNVEV (reference sequence). The CDR3 extends over 15 amino acids. V was shortened by 3 bases and J by 4 bases, with 13 bases between the two germline ends. The CDR3 sequence is CASSLPASRYNEQFF. For the CDR3, the DNA is TGTGCCAGCAGTTTGCCCGCGTCCCGTTACAATGAGCAGTTCTTC.

A single count supports this clonotype. The chain recombines TRBV2 with TRBJ1-2, with D maybe TRBD1 (5 bases). Germline V gene sequence: CDR1 SNHLY, CDR2 FYNNEI. This CDR3 is built from 14 residues. V gave up 3 bases and J gave up 6 bases, with 14 bases separating them. The CDR3 nucleotides are TGTGCCAGCAGTGAGGGGACTTCCCTCGATGGCTACACCTTC. It specifies CASSEGTSLDGYTF.

The V and J genes are TRBV11-1 and TRBJ2-1, with TRBD1 identical over 7 bases. This CDR3 is 14 amino acids long. From germline, CDR1 is SGHAT and CDR2 FQDESV (reference sequence). V trimming: 5 bases; J trimming: 6 bases; junction bases outside the gene matches: 7. CDR3: CASSARTGVNEQFF. Here the CDR3 DNA reads TGTGCCAGCAGCGCCCGGACAGGCGTCAATGAGCAGTTCTTC.

This clonotype was observed many times. This chain uses TRBV9 with TRBJ2-5; D remains ambiguous. Per germline, CDR1 SGDLS and CDR2 YYNGEE. The CDR3 is 13 residues long. Trimming removed 0 bases from V and 2 bases from J, with 5 bases in between. The CDR3 sequence: CASSVGVQETQYF. The DNA of the CDR3 is TGTGCCAGCAGCGTAGGGGTTCAAGAGACCCAGTACTTC.

This clonotype was seen more than once but under ten times. Compared with germline, one end of the junction differs, possibly owing to a read error. The rearrangement uses TRBV20-1 and TRBJ2-1; TRBD1 or TRBD2 may be the D gene (5 bases each). The CDR3 loop spans 13 amino acids. The V gene's germline CDR1 is DFQATT and CDR2 SNEGSKA (reference sequence). CDR3 DNA sequence: TGCGGTGCTAGCACTACAGGCTACAATGAGCAGTTCTTC. Amino acid sequence: CGASTTGYNEQFF.

The chain carries TRBV4-2 and TRBJ2-5; TRBD1 matches 7 bases. With V trimmed by 3 bases and J by 11 bases, 15 bases remained unmatched. Germline loops: CDR1 LGHNA, CDR2 YNFKEQ. CDR3 length: 15 residues. In DNA, the CDR3 is TGTGCCAGCAGCCAGCAGGGGGATCGGTACAATGAGCAGTACTTC. Translation: CASSQQGDRYNEQYF.

V is TRBV4-1 and J is TRBJ1-2; no firm D call. CDR3 length equals 15 residues. Per the germline V gene, CDR1 is MGHRA and CDR2 is YSYEKL. V was trimmed by 0 bases and J by 7 bases, leaving 15 bases between them. The CDR3 bases are TGCGCCAGCAGCCAAGATAGCTCCCCTATGCCTGGCTACACCTTC. It codes for CASSQDSSPMPGYTF.

As to this clonotype: The junction departs from the called germline gene at one end, perhaps through a read error. This sequence joins TRBV5-1 and TRBJ2-7; tentative D call: TRBD2 (6 bases). Germline V CDR1 and CDR2: SGHRS, YFSETQ. CDR3 length: 14 amino acids. The CDR3 nucleotides are TGCGCCAGCAGCGGGACTGAGAGCTCCGACGAGCAGTACTTC. Encoded protein: CASSGTESSDEQYF.

The V call is TRBV7-2, the J call TRBJ1-2, with D possibly TRBD1 on 6 matching bases. The germline V gene encodes CDR1 SGHTA and CDR2 FQGNSA. The CDR3 has 15 residues. The V gene lost 3 bases and the J gene lost 4 bases, with 15 bases spanning the gap. The CDR3 region has the DNA TGTGCCAGCAGCTTTCCAGGGGCGGGGGTCTATGGCTACACCTTC. Its protein product is CASSFPGAGVYGYTF.

This clonotype showed up just a few times. The chain combines TRBV29-1 with TRBJ1-2; possible D gene TRBD1, 6 bases. Germline-derived CDR1 and CDR2 are SQVTM and ANQGSEA. The CDR3 spans 12 residues. V gave up 7 bases and J gave up 5 bases, with 14 bases separating them. CDR3 nucleotide sequence: TGCAGCGCGACAGGATCTGTTTATGGCTACACCTTC. As protein: CSATGSVYGYTF.

In this sample, this clonotype turned up a few times. V gene TRBV9 combines with J gene TRBJ2-1; D unresolved. Looked up from germline, CDR1 is SGDLS and CDR2 is YYNGEE. Trimming took off 4 bases at V and 9 bases at J, with 14 bases between the two ends. The CDR3 extends over 13 amino acids. The CDR3, as DNA: TGTGCCAGCAGCCCCGTCCGGCTCGGTGAGCAGTTCTTC. Its protein is CASSPVRLGEQFF.

The chain joins TRBV15 to TRBJ1-2, with a tentative D call TRBD1 (6 bases). CDR3 length equals 18 residues. The ends were cut back, 4 bases at V and 1 base at J, with 22 bases in the middle. In germline, CDR1 is LNHNV, CDR2 YYDKDF (reference sequence). The chain's CDR3 is CATSTERGVSGLNYGYTF. For the CDR3, the DNA is TGTGCCACCAGCACAGAAAGGGGGGTCTCCGGTCTTAACTATGGCTACACCTTC.

The genes are TRBV3-1 and TRBJ2-5; 7 bases match TRBD1. The length of the CDR3 is 14 residues. Looked up from germline, CDR1 is LGHDT and CDR2 is YNNKEL (reference sequence). The V and J ends lost 4 bases and 4 bases, in that order; junction bases with no gene match: 6. CDR3 bases: TGTGCCAGCAGCCGAGGAGACAGGGCAGAGACCCAGTACTTC. Translated, it gives CASSRGDRAETQYF.

This chain uses TRBV2 with TRBJ2-7; D remains ambiguous. The ends were cut back, 3 bases at V and 7 bases at J, with 10 bases in the middle. CDR1 and CDR2 (germline): SNHLY, FYNNEI. The CDR3 contains 12 residues. CDR3 DNA sequence: TGTGCCAGCAGTGACTCTTTAAGGGAGCAGTACTTC. Translation gives CASSDSLREQYF.

The V gene is TRBV28, the J gene TRBJ1-2; D might be TRBD1 (6 bases). Germline V CDR1 and CDR2: MDHEN, SYDVKM. The CDR3 is 15 amino acids. Deletions cut 5 bases from V and 1 base from J, with 14 bases between. As DNA, the CDR3 is TGTGCCAGCAGTCCCCCAACAGGGATTAACTATGGCTACACCTTC. Protein: CASSPPTGINYGYTF.

This clonotype was picked up a small number of times. The genes are TRBV4-2 and TRBJ1-4; D is possibly TRBD1 (5 bases). V lost 1 base and J lost 4, with 13 bases in between. CDR3 length: 16 amino acids. The V gene's germline CDR1 is LGHNA and CDR2 YNFKEQ. The CDR3 is CASSQGLGRGNEKLFF. The CDR3 DNA is TGTGCCAGCAGCCAAGGGTTGGGGCGCGGTAATGAAAAACTGTTTTTT.

This clonotype was counted ten times or more. This chain links TRBV7-2 with TRBJ2-5, with D possibly matching TRBD2 (6 bases). The J call could be wrong; TRBJ2-7 is a better fit for the DNA end. CDR1 is SGHTA, CDR2 FQGNSA, per germline. This CDR3 is built from 13 residues. As DNA, the CDR3 is TGTGCCAGCAGCTTAGGTCGGGGGAACGAGCAGTACTTC. This gives the protein CASSLGRGNEQYF.

J is TRBJ2-7 and V is TRBV10-2; weak D call: TRBD1 (5 bases). Trimming shortened V by 5 bases and J by 6 bases, and 20 bases separated the two germline ends. CDR1 and CDR2 (germline): WSHSY, SAAADI. CDR3 length: 15 amino acids. The CDR3: CASSPTVGPRGEQYF. Here the CDR3 DNA reads TGCGCCAGCAGTCCCACCGTAGGGCCAAGGGGCGAGCAGTACTTC.